This T cell receptor beta chain stems from a study of post-analysis software for immune sequencing data. Study outcomes and limitations: Among multiple sclerosis patients, normalized Chao1 diversity was significantly below that of controls. Among about 5 TRBV segments more frequent in patients than controls were TRBV5-6, TRBV5-1 and TRBV20-1.

The germline gives CDR1 SQVTM, CDR2 ANQGSEA. The V end was cut by 3 bases, the J end by 0 bases, with 12 bases between. This CDR3 has 15 residues. This clonotype was observed a handful of times. Its antigen remains unknown. Unique molecular identifiers were carried by the TCR beta cDNA libraries. TCRdb reprocessed the PCR reads with MiXCR, giving one entry per CDR3 protein. The sample includes 820,000 or so distinct CDR3 sequences, approximately 53% of them seen just once. The J gene is TRBJ2-1, the V gene TRBV29-1; no definite D call. Sequenced sample: blood. The origin of this receptor is a girl aged 5-17 years with multiple sclerosis. The CDR3 loop reads CSVEWGTSSYNEQFF. The CDR3 DNA reads as TGCAGCGTTGAGTGGGGAACAAGCTCCTACAATGAGCAGTTCTTC.